This note documents a single T cell receptor beta chain sequence. As yet, its antigen is unknown. The source of the sample is a study of blood T cells in healthy people across ages. The donors, all healthy, were Caucasians living in Russia, aged roughly 6 to 95. V was pared by 3 bases and J by 0 bases, with 10 bases of the junction left unmatched. The CDR3 length is 19 residues. Germline values: CDR1 SEHNR, CDR2 FQNEAQ (reference sequence). Points from the study as a whole: Roughly linear age-related decline in beta diversity appeared, significant by age about 37. Without sorted subsets, naive and antigen-experienced compartments could not be conclusively compared.

For the second PCR, which ran for roughly 7 to 11 cycles, a sample-barcoded 5' primer and a J-beta primer mix were used. TCRdb fed the 5' RACE reads into MiXCR, producing one record per CDR3 protein. The profile shows about 640,000 distinct CDR3 sequences, roughly 53% of them singletons. The gene calls are TRBV7-9 and TRBJ2-1; 11 positions agree with TRBD1. The sequence was obtained from a man in his sixties in good health. The sequencing sample was made of blood. CDR3 DNA sequence: TGTGCCAGCAGCTTGGGGACAGGGGGGAAGCTAGGCTCCTACAATGAGCAGTTCTTC. It is translated as CASSLGTGGKLGSYNEQFF.